This T cell receptor beta chain was identified in a study of T cells after yellow fever vaccination. A process of 5'RACE template switching, which added a universal primer site and UMIs, was used to make TCR cDNA. TCRdb re-called the 5' RACE reads through MiXCR, storing one row per CDR3 protein. The sample records tens of thousands of distinct CDR3 sequences, roughly 7.4% being singletons. Broader study findings: Researchers report a weaker secondary response that nonetheless peaked faster, day 5 versus 15. In post-booster samples, most primary-vaccination clones reappeared (about 95% CD4, roughly 89% CD8). Highly abundant clonotypes carried over from the bulk population could end up in FACS-sorted repertoires as contaminants.

Germline CDR1 reads ENHRY; CDR2 reads SYGVKD. The CDR3 is made up of 15 amino acids. Trimming took 1 base from V and 2 from J, leaving 10 bases between them. The sample holds a few counts of this clonotype. No antigen is known for it. The sequence was collected from a man aged 25 to 40 who received the YFV17D yellow fever vaccine. The chain recombines TRBV10-3 with TRBJ2-3; unclear D gene. Source: CD8+ T cells sorted from PBMCs, taken on the day of the yellow fever booster vaccination. The chain's CDR3 is CAISELVRTTDTQYF. The CDR3, as DNA: TGTGCCATCAGTGAGTTGGTTAGAACCACAGATACGCAGTATTTT.